The clone carrying this T cell receptor beta chain was seen repeatedly, ten times or more. No antigen is known for it. This entry belongs to a study of identical twins. TCRdb itself ran the 5' RACE reads through MiXCR, one entry per CDR3 protein. Of approximately 220,000 distinct CDR3 sequences listed, 6% to 8% were seen once; the top ten hold roughly 5%. The V end was cut by 2 bases, the J end by 5 bases, with 10 bases between. The CDR3 has 14 amino acids. CDR1 is KGHSY and CDR2 is FQNENV in the germline V gene. Study conclusions and caveats: Monozygotic twin pairs showed more out-of-frame TCR alpha sharing than models estimated.

These data were likewise used in another study, on yellow fever vaccine responses in identical twins.

The TCR originated in a woman aged 18-29 years in good health. Sequences were obtained from CD8+ T cells sorted from blood. This chain connects TRBV16 to TRBJ1-5; D is perhaps TRBD1 (6 bases). The CDR3 protein is CASSQEGGYQPQHF. CDR3 DNA: TGTGCCAGCAGCCAAGAAGGGGGGTATCAGCCCCAGCATTTT.